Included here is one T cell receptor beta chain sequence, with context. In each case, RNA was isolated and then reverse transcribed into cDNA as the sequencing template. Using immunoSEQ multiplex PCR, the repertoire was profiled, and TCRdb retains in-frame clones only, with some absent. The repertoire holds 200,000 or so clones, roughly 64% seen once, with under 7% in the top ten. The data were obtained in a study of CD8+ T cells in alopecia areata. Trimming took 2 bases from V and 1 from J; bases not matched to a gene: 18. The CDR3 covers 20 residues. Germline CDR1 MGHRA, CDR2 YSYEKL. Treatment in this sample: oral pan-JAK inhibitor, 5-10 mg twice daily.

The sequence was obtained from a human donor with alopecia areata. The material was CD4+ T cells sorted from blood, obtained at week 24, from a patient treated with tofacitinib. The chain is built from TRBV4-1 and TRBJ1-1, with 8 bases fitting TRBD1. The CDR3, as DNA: TGCGCCAGCAGCCAACAGGCGAGAGCGACAGGGGTACCGCAGAACACTGAAGCTTTCTTT. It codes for CASSQQARATGVPQNTEAFF.